This T cell receptor (beta chain) was observed in a study of beta chain features in type 1 diabetes. Whole-study results and caveats: The question left open here concerned HLA type influencing TCRB rearrangement. Moderate yet significant TCRB CDR3 shortening was seen in Type 1 diabetes patients in all four CD4+ subsets. Naive, central memory and Treg TCRB repertoires appeared more alike in patients than in healthy donors.

This CDR3 region has 14 residues. From germline, CDR1 is SGHNT and CDR2 YYREEE (reference sequence). Trimming removed 4 bases from V and 6 bases from J; junction bases left unmatched: 10. The entirety of the isolated RNA underwent reverse transcription, so expressed TCRB transcripts were sequenced. Clones were sequenced by immunoSEQ multiplex PCR, and TCRdb holds only the in-frame ones, with some missing. Of 250,000 or so clones listed, more than 11% are singletons. The authors took one heparinised blood draw, averaging about 120 mL, from each donor. This clone was counted between two and nine times. Antigen: not known.

The clonotype comes from a man in his thirties or forties with type 1 diabetes. Sequencing was done on a sample of naive CD4+ T cells from blood. The chain is built from TRBV5-4 and TRBJ2-7, with 7 bases lining up with TRBD2. The CDR3 nucleotides are TGTGCCAGCAGCCTTAGGGACCCGGGGGGCGAGCAGTACTTC. Encoded protein: CASSLRDPGGEQYF.